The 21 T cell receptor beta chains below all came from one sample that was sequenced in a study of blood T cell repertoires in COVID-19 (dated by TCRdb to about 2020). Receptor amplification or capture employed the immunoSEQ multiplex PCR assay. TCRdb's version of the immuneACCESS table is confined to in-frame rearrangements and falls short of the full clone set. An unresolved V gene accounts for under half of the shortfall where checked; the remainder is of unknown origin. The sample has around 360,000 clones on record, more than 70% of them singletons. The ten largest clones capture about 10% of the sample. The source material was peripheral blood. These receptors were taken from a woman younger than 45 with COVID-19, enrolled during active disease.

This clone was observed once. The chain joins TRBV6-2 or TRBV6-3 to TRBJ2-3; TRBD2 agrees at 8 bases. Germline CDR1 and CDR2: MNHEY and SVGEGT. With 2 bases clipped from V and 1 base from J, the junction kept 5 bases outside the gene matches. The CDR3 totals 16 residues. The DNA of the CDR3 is TGTGCCAGCAGTTACCCTCCCGGGAGGGGCACAGATACGCAGTATTTT. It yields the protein CASSYPPGRGTDTQYF.

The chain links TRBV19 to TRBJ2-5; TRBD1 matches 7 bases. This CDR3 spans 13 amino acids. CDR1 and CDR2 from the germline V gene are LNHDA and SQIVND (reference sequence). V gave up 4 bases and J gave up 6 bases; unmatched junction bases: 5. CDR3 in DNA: TGTGCCAGTAGTACTAAACAGGGGAAGACCCAGTACTTC. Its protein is CASSTKQGKTQYF.

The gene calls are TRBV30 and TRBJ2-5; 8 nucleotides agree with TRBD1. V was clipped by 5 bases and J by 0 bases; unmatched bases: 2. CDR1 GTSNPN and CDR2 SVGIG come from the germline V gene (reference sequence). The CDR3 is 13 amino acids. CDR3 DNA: TGTGCCTGGGGGACAGGTTACCAAGAGACCCAGTACTTC. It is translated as CAWGTGYQETQYF.

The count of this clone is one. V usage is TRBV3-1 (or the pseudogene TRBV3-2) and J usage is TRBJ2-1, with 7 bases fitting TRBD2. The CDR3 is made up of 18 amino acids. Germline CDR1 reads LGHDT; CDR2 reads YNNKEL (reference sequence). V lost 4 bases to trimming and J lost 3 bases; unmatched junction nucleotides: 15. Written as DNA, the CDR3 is TGTGCCAGCAGCCCCTTGACCACGATCCAGCGGGACTACAATGAGCAGTTCTTC. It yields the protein CASSPLTTIQRDYNEQFF.

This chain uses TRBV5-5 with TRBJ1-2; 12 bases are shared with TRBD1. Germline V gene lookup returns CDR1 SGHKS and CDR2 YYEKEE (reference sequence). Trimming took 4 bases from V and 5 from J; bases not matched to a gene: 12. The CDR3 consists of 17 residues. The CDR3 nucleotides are TGTGCCAGCAGCCGGGGAGCAGGGGGACAGGGGGCGTATGGCTACACCTTC. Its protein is CASSRGAGGQGAYGYTF.

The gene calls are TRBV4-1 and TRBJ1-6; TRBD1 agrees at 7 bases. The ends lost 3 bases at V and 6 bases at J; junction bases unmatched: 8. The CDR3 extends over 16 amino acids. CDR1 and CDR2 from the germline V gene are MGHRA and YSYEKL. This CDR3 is CASSQASDRLNSPLHF. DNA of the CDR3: TGCGCCAGCAGCCAGGCCTCGGACAGGCTTAATTCACCCCTCCACTTT.

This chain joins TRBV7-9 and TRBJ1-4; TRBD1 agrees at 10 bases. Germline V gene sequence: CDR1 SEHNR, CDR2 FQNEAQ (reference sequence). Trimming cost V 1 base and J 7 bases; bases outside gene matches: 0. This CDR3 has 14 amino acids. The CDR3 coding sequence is TGTGCCAGCAGCTTAGGACAGGGGGCTGAAAAACTGTTTTTT. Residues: CASSLGQGAEKLFF.

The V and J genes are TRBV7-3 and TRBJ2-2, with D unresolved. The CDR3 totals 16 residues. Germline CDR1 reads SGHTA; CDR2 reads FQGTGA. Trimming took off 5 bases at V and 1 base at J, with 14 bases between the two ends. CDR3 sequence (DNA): TGTGCCAGCAGCCCTGGAGCGCAACTGAACACCGGGGAGCTGTTTTTT. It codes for CASSPGAQLNTGELFF.

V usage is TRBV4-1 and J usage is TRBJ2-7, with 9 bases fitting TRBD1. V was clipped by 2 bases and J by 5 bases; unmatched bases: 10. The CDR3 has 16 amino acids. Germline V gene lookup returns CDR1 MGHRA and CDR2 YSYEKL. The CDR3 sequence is CASSQWPRGQGDEQYF. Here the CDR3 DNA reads TGCGCCAGCAGCCAATGGCCTAGGGGACAGGGTGACGAGCAGTACTTC.

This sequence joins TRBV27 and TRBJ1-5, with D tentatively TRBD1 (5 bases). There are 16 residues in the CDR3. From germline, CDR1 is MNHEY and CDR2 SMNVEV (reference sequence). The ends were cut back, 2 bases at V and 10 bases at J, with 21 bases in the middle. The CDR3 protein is CASSLHGRVGTQPQHF. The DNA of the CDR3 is TGTGCCAGCAGTTTACATGGTCGGGTAGGGACTCAACCCCAGCATTTT.

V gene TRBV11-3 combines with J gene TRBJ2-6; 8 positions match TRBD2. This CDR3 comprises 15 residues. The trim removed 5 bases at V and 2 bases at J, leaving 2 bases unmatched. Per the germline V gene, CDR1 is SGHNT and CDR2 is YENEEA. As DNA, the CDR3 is TGTGCCAGCAGCCCGGGGGGGCCTGGGGCCAACGTCCTGACTTTC. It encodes CASSPGGPGANVLTF.

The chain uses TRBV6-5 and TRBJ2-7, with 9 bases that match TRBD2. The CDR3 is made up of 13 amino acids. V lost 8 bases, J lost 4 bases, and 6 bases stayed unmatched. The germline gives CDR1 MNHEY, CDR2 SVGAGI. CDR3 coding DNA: TGTGCCAGCGGACTAGCGATAGGGTACGAGCAGTACTTC. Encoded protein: CASGLAIGYEQYF.

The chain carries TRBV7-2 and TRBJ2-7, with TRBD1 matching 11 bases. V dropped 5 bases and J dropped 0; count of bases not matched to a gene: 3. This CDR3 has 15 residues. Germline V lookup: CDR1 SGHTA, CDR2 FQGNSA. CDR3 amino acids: CASSEGQGVSYEQYF. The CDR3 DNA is TGTGCCAGCAGCGAGGGACAGGGGGTCTCCTACGAGCAGTACTTC.

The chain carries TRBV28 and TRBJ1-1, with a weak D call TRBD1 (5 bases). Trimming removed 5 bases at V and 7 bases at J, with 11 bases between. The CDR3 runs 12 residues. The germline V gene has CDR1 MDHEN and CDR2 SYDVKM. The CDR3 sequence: CASSERDFEAFF. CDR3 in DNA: TGTGCCAGCAGTGAAAGGGACTTTGAAGCTTTCTTT.

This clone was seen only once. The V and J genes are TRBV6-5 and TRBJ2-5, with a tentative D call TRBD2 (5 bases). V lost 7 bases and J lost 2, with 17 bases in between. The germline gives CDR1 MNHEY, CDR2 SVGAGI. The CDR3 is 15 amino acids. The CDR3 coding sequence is TGTGCCAGCAATCGCCGGGCCCCGGGGCAAGAGACCCAGTACTTC. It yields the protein CASNRRAPGQETQYF.

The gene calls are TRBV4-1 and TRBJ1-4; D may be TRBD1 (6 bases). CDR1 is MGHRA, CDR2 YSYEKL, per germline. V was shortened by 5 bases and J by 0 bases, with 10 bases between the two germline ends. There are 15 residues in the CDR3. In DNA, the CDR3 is TGCGCCAGCAGCTCTCGACAGGCAACTAATGAAAAACTGTTTTTT. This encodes CASSSRQATNEKLFF.

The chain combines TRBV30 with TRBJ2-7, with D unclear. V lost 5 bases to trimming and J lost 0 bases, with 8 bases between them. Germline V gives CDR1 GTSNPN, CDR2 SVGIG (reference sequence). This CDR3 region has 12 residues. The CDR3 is CAWSMASYEQYF. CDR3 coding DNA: TGTGCCTGGTCGATGGCCTCCTACGAGCAGTACTTC. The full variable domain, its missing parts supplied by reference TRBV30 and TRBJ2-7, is SQTIHQWPATLVQPVGSPLSLECTVEGTSNPNLYWYRQAAGRGLQLLFYSVGIGQISSEVPQNLSASRPQDRQFILSSKKLLLSDSGFYLCAWSMASYEQYFGPGTRLTVT.

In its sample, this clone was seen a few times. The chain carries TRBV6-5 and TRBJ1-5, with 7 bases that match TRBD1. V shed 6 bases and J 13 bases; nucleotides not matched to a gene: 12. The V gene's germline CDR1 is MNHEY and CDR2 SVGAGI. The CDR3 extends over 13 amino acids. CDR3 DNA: TGTGCCAGCAGCAAAGGAGAAGGGGGCTATCAGCATTTT. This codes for CASSKGEGGYQHF.

The CDR3 nucleotides read TGCAGCGTTGGAGGACAGGACGAGCAGTACTTC. Encoded protein: CSVGGQDEQYF. The chain uses TRBV29-1 and TRBJ2-7; 7 bases are shared with TRBD1. The CDR3 extends over 11 amino acids. J lost 5 bases, V lost 4 bases, and 2 bases had no gene match. In germline, CDR1 is SQVTM, CDR2 ANQGSEA.

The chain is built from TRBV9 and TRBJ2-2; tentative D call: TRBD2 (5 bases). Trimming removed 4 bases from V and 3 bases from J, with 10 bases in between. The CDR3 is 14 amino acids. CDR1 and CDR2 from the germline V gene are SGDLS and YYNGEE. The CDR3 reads CASSLDSYTGELFF. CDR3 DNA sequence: TGTGCCAGCAGCTTGGACTCCTACACCGGGGAGCTGTTTTTT.

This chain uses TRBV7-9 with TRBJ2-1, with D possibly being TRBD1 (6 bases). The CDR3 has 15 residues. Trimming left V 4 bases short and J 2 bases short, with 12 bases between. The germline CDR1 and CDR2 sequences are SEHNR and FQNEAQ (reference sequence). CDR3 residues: CASSSTGLPYNEQFF. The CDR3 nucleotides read TGTGCCAGCAGCTCTACAGGGCTACCCTACAATGAGCAGTTCTTC.